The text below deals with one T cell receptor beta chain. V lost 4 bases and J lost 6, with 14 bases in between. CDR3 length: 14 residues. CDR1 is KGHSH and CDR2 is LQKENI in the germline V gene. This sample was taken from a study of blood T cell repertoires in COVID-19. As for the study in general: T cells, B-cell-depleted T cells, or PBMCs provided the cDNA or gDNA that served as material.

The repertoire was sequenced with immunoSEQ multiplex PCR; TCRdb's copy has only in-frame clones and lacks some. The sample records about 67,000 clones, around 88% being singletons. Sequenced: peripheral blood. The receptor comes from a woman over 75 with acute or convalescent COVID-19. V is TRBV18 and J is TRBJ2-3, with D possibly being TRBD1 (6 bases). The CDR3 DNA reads TGTGCCAGCTCACTGGACAGATCACCGGATACGCAGTATTTT. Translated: CASSLDRSPDTQYF.